The 15 T cell receptor beta chains presented below share a single source sample, sequenced in a study of T cells after yellow fever vaccination (dated by TCRdb to between 2017 and 2020). The intended sense of this specimen's treatment or condition label: live attenuated yellow fever vaccine strain. The method behind the library was 5' RACE. The instrument given in TCRdb is Illumina HiSeq 2500. Starting from the raw public reads, TCRdb applied fastp trimming at Q25, assembled clones with MiXCR and retained in-frame beta chains. Each record represents a unique CDR3 protein, reported with the most common genes and DNA among its rows. Present in this sample are about 630,000 distinct CDR3 sequences, around an eighth of which were seen just once. The top ten constitute about 15% of the sample. Sequences were derived from PBMCs, sampled on the day of the yellow fever booster vaccination. Receptors were obtained from a young man who received the YFV17D yellow fever vaccine.

The rearrangement uses TRBV12-3 or TRBV12-4 and TRBJ2-2; the D is unclear. Trimming cost V 3 bases and J 5 bases, with 7 bases left between them. The CDR3 consists of 13 residues. CDR3 amino acids: CASSFLVTGELFF. The CDR3 bases are TGTGCCAGCAGTTTTTTGGTGACCGGGGAGCTGTTTTTT.

The J gene is TRBJ2-3, the V gene TRBV4-3; possibly TRBD2 for D (5 bases). The V end was cut by 1 base, the J end by 4 bases, with 9 bases between. The germline V gene encodes CDR1 LGHNA and CDR2 YSLEER. This CDR3 is built from 14 residues. DNA for the CDR3: TGCGCCAGCAGCCAAGGAAACGGGGCAGATACGCAGTATTTT. It yields the protein CASSQGNGADTQYF.

The chain carries TRBV2 and TRBJ2-2, with a tentative D call TRBD1 (6 bases). Germline CDR1 reads SNHLY; CDR2 reads FYNNEI. The CDR3 has 15 residues. V dropped 6 bases and J dropped 4 bases, with 15 bases sitting between them. DNA for the CDR3: TGTGCCAGCAGAAAAGAAGGGACAACCACCGGGGAGCTGTTTTTT. Its translation: CASRKEGTTTGELFF.

With regard to this clonotype: This may arise from a read error, as a much more abundant clone is one base away. J is TRBJ2-7 and V is TRBV3-1, with no clear D. V shed 4 bases and J shed 0 bases, with 19 bases lying between them. The CDR3 has 17 residues. Germline loops: CDR1 LGHDT, CDR2 YNNKEL (reference sequence). The CDR3 DNA sequence: TGTGCCAGCAGCCTGGGAACGATCGGGCTGCACTCCTACGAGCAGTACTTC. The encoded protein is CASSLGTIGLHSYEQYF.

Many counts were recorded for this clonotype. The rearrangement joins TRBV5-1 to TRBJ2-7; either TRBD1 or TRBD2 may supply D (5 bases each). The CDR3 is 14 residues long. Per germline, CDR1 SGHRS and CDR2 YFSETQ. V lost 4 bases to trimming and J lost 2 bases, with 13 bases between them. In DNA, the CDR3 is TGCGCCAGCAGCCGAGGGGACGTAGCCTACGAGCAGTACTTC. Translating it yields CASSRGDVAYEQYF. Full variable domain (outside the CDR3, taken from reference TRBV5-1 and TRBJ2-7): KAGVTQTPRYLIKTRGQQVTLSCSPISGHRSVSWYQQTPGQGLQFLFEYFSETQRNKGNFPGRFSGRQFSNSRSEMNVSTLELGDSALYLCASSRGDVAYEQYFGPGTRLTVT.

This clonotype came up a few times. This chain links TRBV29-1 with TRBJ2-1, with D tentatively TRBD1 (6 bases). The length of the CDR3 is 15 residues. V was clipped by 6 bases and J by 1 base, with 16 bases between them. CDR1 SQVTM and CDR2 ANQGSEA come from the germline V gene. CDR3 residues: CSVPRGQGSYNEQFF. The CDR3 bases are TGCAGCGTCCCTCGGGGACAAGGTTCCTACAATGAGCAGTTCTTC.

The V gene is TRBV29-1, the J gene TRBJ1-1; maybe TRBD1 (6 bases). The germline V gene encodes CDR1 SQVTM and CDR2 ANQGSEA. Trimming pared 5 bases from V and 2 bases from J, leaving 9 bases between. This CDR3 has 12 residues. CDR3 in amino acids: CSVSGVNTEAFF. CDR3 in DNA: TGCAGCGTTTCAGGGGTTAACACTGAAGCTTTCTTT.

As for this clonotype: A much larger clonotype is one base distant, so this may be a read error. As the CDR3 is not closed by the conserved phenylalanine or tryptophan, this likely results from a read error. This chain joins TRBV25-1 and TRBJ2-3, with TRBD2 as a possible D gene (5 bases). V lost 3 bases and J 2 bases, leaving 9 bases between the germline ends. Germline V gene lookup returns CDR1 MGHDK and CDR2 SYGVNS. CDR3 length: 14 residues. The CDR3 region is CASSDSALTDTQYC. The DNA of the CDR3 is TGTGCCAGCAGTGATAGCGCTCTCACAGATACGCAGTATTGT.

The chain links TRBV14 to TRBJ1-3; D remains ambiguous. This CDR3 comprises 15 residues. Germline CDR1 is SGHDN and CDR2 is FVKESK. The V and J ends lost 4 bases and 0 bases respectively, with 10 bases between them. The CDR3 loop reads CASSPFTASGNTIYF. The CDR3 nucleotides are TGTGCCAGCAGCCCATTTACAGCCTCTGGAAACACCATATATTTT.

Many counts were recorded for this clonotype. This chain joins TRBV7-9 and TRBJ1-1; 8 bases are shared with TRBD1. The CDR3 consists of 13 residues. The V gene end was trimmed by 3 bases and the J gene end by 5 bases; junction bases not matched to a gene: 2. The V gene's germline CDR1 is SEHNR and CDR2 FQNEAQ (reference sequence). The CDR3 DNA is TGTGCCAGCAGCTTTACAGGGGGTACTGAAGCTTTCTTT. This gives the protein CASSFTGGTEAFF. The whole variable domain, remainder taken from reference TRBV7-9 and TRBJ1-1, is DTGVSQNPRHKITKRGQNVTFRCDPISEHNRLYWYRQTLGQGPEFLTYFQNEAQLEKSRLLSDRFSAERPKGSFSTLEIQRTEQGDSAMYLCASSFTGGTEAFFGQGTRLTVV.

This clonotype has more than one count but fewer than ten. This rearrangement joins TRBV7-9 to TRBJ2-1; TRBD2 matches 7 bases. Germline V lookup: CDR1 SEHNR, CDR2 FQNEAQ (reference sequence). V gave up 6 bases and J gave up 3 bases; unmatched junction bases: 5. The CDR3 runs to 14 residues. The CDR3 here is CASSERESYNEQFF. The CDR3 DNA reads as TGTGCCAGCAGTGAGCGGGAAAGCTACAATGAGCAGTTCTTC. Full variable domain (rest looked up from reference TRBV7-9 and TRBJ2-1): DTGVSQNPRHKITKRGQNVTFRCDPISEHNRLYWYRQTLGQGPEFLTYFQNEAQLEKSRLLSDRFSAERPKGSFSTLEIQRTEQGDSAMYLCASSERESYNEQFFGPGTRLTVL.

The chain employs TRBV5-1 and TRBJ2-6, with D unclear. This CDR3 has 13 residues. Germline V lookup: CDR1 SGHRS, CDR2 YFSETQ. The V and J ends lost 1 base and 3 bases respectively, with 2 bases between them. The CDR3 region is CASSLHGANVLTF. Written as DNA, the CDR3 is TGCGCCAGCAGCTTGCATGGGGCCAACGTCCTGACTTTC.

V is TRBV6-5 and J is TRBJ2-7; D tentatively reads TRBD1 or TRBD2 (5 bases each). Looked up from germline, CDR1 is MNHEY and CDR2 is SVGAGI. The CDR3 spans 15 residues. V was pared by 1 base and J by 0 bases, with 10 bases between. CDR3 coding DNA: TGTGCCAGCAGTTACTTAGGGACGGACTCCTACGAGCAGTACTTC. It specifies CASSYLGTDSYEQYF.

The rearrangement links TRBV5-1 to TRBJ2-3, with a possible D match to TRBD2 (5 bases). This CDR3 has 12 amino acids. Per the germline V gene, CDR1 is SGHRS and CDR2 is YFSETQ. V shed 3 bases and J shed 7 bases, with 9 bases lying between them. The chain's CDR3 is CASSSDWNTQYF. The CDR3, as DNA: TGCGCCAGCAGCTCGGACTGGAATACGCAGTATTTT.

This clonotype appeared many times. This chain joins TRBV6-2 or TRBV6-3 and TRBJ2-1, with TRBD1 as a possible D gene (5 bases). Germline V CDR1 and CDR2: MNHEY, SVGEGT. This CDR3 spans 12 amino acids. V was shortened by 5 bases and J by 6 bases, with 8 bases between the two germline ends. CDR3 DNA: TGTGCCAGCAGTGACAGACCCAATGAGCAGTTCTTC. Amino acid sequence: CASSDRPNEQFF.